The entry below gives a single TCR beta chain sequence along with its context. The data belong to a study of blood T cell repertoires in COVID-19. Study summary: The analysed material was cDNA or gDNA that came from T cells, B-cell-depleted T cells, or PBMCs.

As handled by the study authors: How many nucleated cells were present was estimated from reference gene primer amplification. Only in-frame clones appear in the TCRdb table, and some are missing; sequencing was by immunoSEQ multiplex PCR. V and J calls and clone size are given by that table; D and trimming were obtained from the DNA. The sample contains over 400,000 clones, 70% to 90% of which appear only once. The CDR3 is 19 residues long. Trimming stripped 2 bases from V and 0 bases from J, with 17 bases between. Looked up from germline, CDR1 is KGHSH and CDR2 is LQKENI. J is TRBJ1-6 and V is TRBV18; D may be TRBD1 (6 bases). This clonotype was sampled from a woman aged 60-75 years who had recovered from COVID-19. Sequencing input: PBMCs or T cells enriched from blood (not recorded which). The CDR3 loop is CASSPYRIQGSSYNSPLHF. CDR3 DNA sequence: TGTGCCAGCTCACCATATCGGATTCAGGGGAGCTCCTATAATTCACCCCTCCACTTT. Variable domain in full (rest from reference TRBV18 and TRBJ1-6): NAGVMQNPRHLVRRRGQEARLRCSPMKGHSHVYWYRQLPEEGLKFMVYLQKENIIDESGMPKERFSAEFPKEGPSILRIQQVVRGDSAAYFCASSPYRIQGSSYNSPLHFGNGTRLTVT.